This TCR beta chain was obtained from a study of control samples from healthy donors and cancer patients. Generated by immunoSEQ multiplex PCR, the TCRdb table keeps only in-frame clones and is missing some. The sample lists about 67,000 clones, roughly 86% occurring once. This clone has a handful of counts. The V gene's germline CDR1 is MNHEY and CDR2 SMNVEV (reference sequence). The CDR3 has 12 amino acids. Trimming took off 5 bases at V and 5 bases at J, with 8 bases between the two ends. The V call is TRBV27, the J call TRBJ2-3; D unresolved. Sequencing was done on a sample of PBMCs. The TCR comes from a woman aged 45-59 years with head and neck cancer. The CDR3 loop is CASSQIQDTQYF. In DNA, the CDR3 is TGTGCCAGCAGTCAGATCCAAGATACGCAGTATTTT.